Below, 28 T cell receptor beta chains from the same sample are listed, as sequenced in a study of spatial heterogeneity in lung cancer. TCRdb fed the 5' RACE reads into MiXCR, producing one record per CDR3 protein. The repertoire has about 75,000 distinct CDR3 sequences, more than 10% of them found once; the top ten carry over 5.5%. As to time point: sample taken at primary tumor resection. Unsorted samples of tumor, nontumor lung or frozen PBMC had their whole RNA sequenced. Here the sequenced sample was PBMCs, taken at surgery. These receptor sequences come from a male donor with early-stage non-small cell lung cancer.

This clonotype has a count of ten or more. The CDR3 sequence: CASSPRQGKGGTEAFF. The CDR3 region has the DNA TGTGCCAGCTCACCACGACAGGGGAAAGGTGGTACTGAAGCTTTCTTT. V gene TRBV18 combines with J gene TRBJ1-1; TRBD1 matches 8 bases. The CDR3 totals 16 residues. Germline CDR1 reads KGHSH; CDR2 reads LQKENI. V shed 1 base and J 5 bases; nucleotides not matched to a gene: 9.

The J gene is TRBJ2-7, the V gene TRBV10-2; 9 positions match TRBD1. Germline V lookup: CDR1 WSHSY, CDR2 SAAADI. The V gene end was trimmed by 6 bases and the J gene end by 3 bases; junction bases not matched to a gene: 3. This CDR3 is 13 amino acids long. In DNA form, the CDR3 reads TGCGCCAGCAGGGTGACAGGGGGCTACGAGCAGTACTTC. This codes for CASRVTGGYEQYF.

This clonotype was counted many times. CDR3 nucleotides: TGCAGCGTTCAGGGGGTGGGTGGAAACACCATATATTTT. The encoded protein is CSVQGVGGNTIYF. J is TRBJ1-3 and V is TRBV29-1; 7 bases are a match to TRBD1. The J segment lost 3 bases and the V segment lost 5 bases, leaving 4 bases of the junction unmatched. The CDR3 runs 13 residues. CDR1 SQVTM and CDR2 ANQGSEA come from the germline V gene.

The chain couples TRBV6-5 to TRBJ1-2; D remains ambiguous. In germline, CDR1 is MNHEY, CDR2 SVGAGI. CDR3 size: 12 residues. Trimming left V 8 bases short and J 2 bases short, with 9 bases between. In nucleotides, the CDR3 is TGTGCCAGCGGACGGAGAAACTATGGCTACACCTTC. It specifies CASGRRNYGYTF.

The V gene is TRBV2, the J gene TRBJ1-1; D uncertain. V lost 9 bases to trimming and J lost 2 bases, with 13 bases between them. CDR1 and CDR2 (germline): SNHLY, FYNNEI. The CDR3 spans 13 residues. The CDR3 reads CASKPLANTEAFF. The CDR3 DNA sequence: TGTGCCAGTAAGCCCCTCGCAAACACTGAAGCTTTCTTT.

This clonotype was detected ten times or more. The chain recombines TRBV25-1 with TRBJ2-7; 7 bases are shared with TRBD1. The CDR3 runs 13 residues. From germline, CDR1 is MGHDK and CDR2 SYGVNS. V was pared by 9 bases and J by 2 bases, with 7 bases of the junction left unmatched. CDR3 residues: CASSPGTAYEQYF. CDR3 in DNA: TGTGCCAGTTCCCCCGGGACAGCCTACGAGCAGTACTTC.

This clonotype appeared a few times. The chain combines TRBV13 with TRBJ2-4, with 12 bases that match TRBD2. Germline V gene lookup returns CDR1 PRHDT and CDR2 FYEKMQ (reference sequence). Trimming cost V 5 bases and J 0 bases; bases outside gene matches: 8. The CDR3 length is 18 residues. This chain's CDR3 is CASSARLAGGPAKNIQYF. The CDR3 DNA reads TGTGCCAGCAGCGCACGCCTAGCGGGAGGGCCAGCCAAAAACATTCAGTACTTC.

This clonotype was recorded many times. The V gene is TRBV11-2, the J gene TRBJ1-1, with 9 bases matching TRBD1. The CDR3 runs 15 residues. The germline CDR1 and CDR2 sequences are SGHAT and FQNNGV. V lost 1 base, J lost 4 bases, and 4 bases stayed unmatched. CDR3: CASSLGTGVSTEAFF. The CDR3, as DNA: TGTGCCAGCAGCTTAGGGACAGGGGTGAGCACTGAAGCTTTCTTT.

This clonotype was recorded many times. The CDR3: CASSQERWQGAAYEQYF. The DNA of the CDR3 is TGCGCCAGCAGCCAAGAAAGATGGCAGGGGGCGGCCTACGAGCAGTACTTC. This chain joins TRBV4-1 and TRBJ2-7; TRBD1 agrees at 8 bases. V lost 0 bases, J lost 2 bases, and 9 bases stayed unmatched. Germline-derived CDR1 and CDR2 are MGHRA and YSYEKL. This CDR3 has 17 residues.

This CDR3 is CASSFQAEGQETQYF. Written as DNA, the CDR3 is TGTGCCAGCAGCTTCCAAGCGGAGGGACAAGAGACCCAGTACTTC. The chain couples TRBV7-2 to TRBJ2-5, with D maybe TRBD2 (6 bases). This CDR3 is built from 15 residues. Trimming pared 3 bases from V and 2 bases from J, leaving 13 bases between. Germline CDR1 reads SGHTA; CDR2 reads FQGNSA.

This clonotype was detected ten times or more. The chain joins TRBV7-8 to TRBJ1-1, with D possibly matching TRBD1 (6 bases). The CDR3 is made up of 17 amino acids. CDR1 is SGHVS, CDR2 FQNEAQ, per germline. Trimming removed 5 bases at V and 0 bases at J, with 19 bases between. CDR3 DNA sequence: TGTGCCAGCAGCCTAAGGAAGGGGGAGGGCATGAACACTGAAGCTTTCTTT. Translated, it gives CASSLRKGEGMNTEAFF.

V usage is TRBV2 and J usage is TRBJ1-5; 10 bases match TRBD1. Per the germline V gene, CDR1 is SNHLY and CDR2 is FYNNEI. Trimming at V came to 6 bases and at J to 6 bases, leaving 8 bases not matched to a gene. The CDR3 is 15 residues long. Here the CDR3 DNA reads TGTGCCAGCAGCGGCAGGACAGGGGGAAGTCAGCCCCAGCATTTT. Translated: CASSGRTGGSQPQHF.

This clonotype showed up just a few times. The chain joins TRBV29-1 to TRBJ1-4; no clear D. The CDR3 is made up of 13 amino acids. Germline V lookup: CDR1 SQVTM, CDR2 ANQGSEA. V was clipped by 2 bases and J by 8 bases, with 12 bases between them. The CDR3, as DNA: TGCAGCGTTGAAAGTAAAGTGGGGGAAAAACTGTTTTTT. Amino acids: CSVESKVGEKLFF. The whole variable domain, remainder taken from reference TRBV29-1 and TRBJ1-4, is SAVISQKPSRDICQRGTSLTIQCQVDSQVTMMFWYRQQPGQSLTLIATANQGSEATYESGFVIDKFPISRPNLTFSTLTVSNMSPEDSSIYLCSVESKVGEKLFFGSGTQLSVL.

The chain has TRBV20-1 and TRBJ1-2, with D hard to call. CDR1 and CDR2 from the germline V gene are DFQATT and SNEGSKA (reference sequence). The CDR3 extends over 12 amino acids. With 1 base removed from V and 1 base from J, the gap between germline ends came to 4 bases. The CDR3 DNA is TGCAGTGCTAGAGGGAGTAACTATGGCTACACCTTC. It translates to CSARGSNYGYTF.

This clonotype was found many times. J is TRBJ2-5 and V is TRBV2, with D possibly being TRBD1 or TRBD2 (5 bases each). CDR3 length: 13 residues. The V gene's germline CDR1 is SNHLY and CDR2 FYNNEI. The V end lost 7 bases, the J end lost 5 bases, and 14 bases lay between the germline ends. CDR3 protein: CASILPGTETQYF. For the CDR3, the DNA is TGTGCCAGCATCCTCCCGGGGACGGAGACCCAGTACTTC.

A few counts support this clonotype. This chain links TRBV6-2 or TRBV6-3 with TRBJ1-1; 9 bases are a match to TRBD1. The CDR3 is 12 residues long. Germline assignment: CDR1 MNHEY and CDR2 SVGEGT. J was trimmed by 4 bases and V by 8 bases; bases with no gene match: 2. In nucleotides, the CDR3 is TGTGCCAGCGGGGACAGGGTCACTGAAGCTTTCTTT. It translates to CASGDRVTEAFF.

The chain joins TRBV20-1 to TRBJ1-6; possible D gene TRBD1, 5 bases. Trimming removed 3 bases from V and 9 bases from J, with 15 bases in between. Looked up from germline, CDR1 is DFQATT and CDR2 is SNEGSKA (reference sequence). The CDR3 runs 14 residues. DNA for the CDR3: TGCAGTGCTAGGAGGGAGGAGGGGACTTCACCCCTCCACTTT. It is translated as CSARREEGTSPLHF.

The CDR3 DNA follows: TGTGCCAGCAGCGCGAGCCCTGTGGGGATCAACACCATATATTTT. The encoded protein is CASSASPVGINTIYF. The chain couples TRBV7-2 to TRBJ1-3, with D uncertain. Germline CDR1 and CDR2: SGHTA and FQGNSA. This CDR3 is 15 amino acids long. V lost 5 bases to trimming and J lost 7 bases, with 18 bases between them.

This clonotype was counted many times. This chain uses TRBV27 with TRBJ2-7, with TRBD1 matching 9 bases. V lost 4 bases to trimming and J lost 6 bases; unmatched junction nucleotides: 4. This CDR3 has 13 amino acids. Per the germline V gene, CDR1 is MNHEY and CDR2 is SMNVEV (reference sequence). For the CDR3, the DNA is TGTGCCAGCAGTTCAACAGGGGGCAGCGAGCAGTACTTC. It translates to CASSSTGGSEQYF.

J is TRBJ2-1 and V is TRBV11-2; weak D call: TRBD2 (6 bases). This CDR3 region has 17 residues. Deletions cut 5 bases from V and 2 bases from J, with 19 bases between. Per germline, CDR1 SGHAT and CDR2 FQNNGV. The CDR3 loop is CASSRGTWDSAYNEQFF. CDR3 sequence (DNA): TGTGCCAGCAGCCGGGGGACGTGGGACTCCGCCTACAATGAGCAGTTCTTC.

This clonotype was counted ten times or more. The chain recombines TRBV12-3 or TRBV12-4 with TRBJ1-5, with no clear D. This CDR3 spans 15 amino acids. V dropped 3 bases and J dropped 0 bases, with 9 bases sitting between them. DNA of the CDR3: TGTGCCAGCAGTTTTGACCCGGGTAGCAATCAGCCCCAGCATTTT. Translated, it gives CASSFDPGSNQPQHF.

This clonotype was counted at least ten times. CDR3 in amino acids: CASSLQGLAGGIRAGELFF. The CDR3 DNA sequence: TGTGCCAGCAGTCTCCAGGGACTAGCGGGAGGTATACGGGCCGGGGAGCTGTTTTTT. The chain couples TRBV2 to TRBJ2-2; 15 positions match TRBD2. The V and J ends lost 5 bases and 6 bases, in that order; junction bases with no gene match: 13. The CDR3 consists of 19 residues. CDR1 SNHLY and CDR2 FYNNEI come from the germline V gene.

This rearrangement joins TRBV20-1 to TRBJ2-5; D is tentatively TRBD1 or TRBD2 (6 bases each). From germline, CDR1 is DFQATT and CDR2 SNEGSKA (reference sequence). V dropped 6 bases and J dropped 5 bases, with 19 bases sitting between them. The CDR3 length is 14 residues. The CDR3 sequence is CSAAQVGGQETQYF. The CDR3 region has the DNA TGCAGTGCGGCTCAGGTCGGGGGCCAGGAGACCCAGTACTTC.

The chain has TRBV15 and TRBJ2-1, with 13 bases fitting TRBD2. The CDR3 loop spans 15 amino acids. Unmatched junction bases numbered 2, after V lost 0 bases and J lost 9 bases. In germline, CDR1 is LNHNV, CDR2 YYDKDF (reference sequence). The CDR3 reads CATSRDRLAGGEQFF. The CDR3, as DNA: TGTGCCACCAGCAGAGATCGACTAGCGGGAGGTGAGCAGTTCTTC. Complete variable domain (other parts from reference TRBV15 and TRBJ2-1): DAMVIQNPRYQVTQFGKPVTLSCSQTLNHNVMYWYQQKSSQAPKLLFHYYDKDFNNEADTPDNFQSRRPNTSFCFLDIRSPGLGDTAMYLCATSRDRLAGGEQFFGPGTRLTVL.

V and J are TRBV7-9 and TRBJ2-3; D possibly corresponds to TRBD2 (5 bases). This CDR3 has 14 residues. Trimming took 2 bases from V and 6 from J, leaving 12 bases between them. Germline values: CDR1 SEHNR, CDR2 FQNEAQ (reference sequence). CDR3 nucleotides: TGTGCCAGCAGCTTATTAGCGACGGCGGATACGCAGTATTTT. The encoded protein is CASSLLATADTQYF.

At least ten counts were recorded for this clonotype. The V call is TRBV7-9, the J call TRBJ2-7; possibly TRBD2 for D (5 bases). Germline lookup yields CDR1 SEHNR and CDR2 FQNEAQ (reference sequence). This CDR3 is built from 14 residues. V was trimmed by 6 bases and J by 2 bases, leaving 14 bases between them. The CDR3 coding sequence is TGTGCCAGCAGGTCGGGGAAAGCTACCTACGAGCAGTACTTC. Residues: CASRSGKATYEQYF.

This clonotype was seen many times. The chain joins TRBV6-5 to TRBJ2-2, with D possibly called TRBD1 or TRBD2 (5 bases each). CDR1 is MNHEY and CDR2 is SVGAGI in the germline V gene. The CDR3 has 17 amino acids. Trimming took off 0 bases at V and 2 bases at J, with 13 bases between the two ends. CDR3: CASSYSRDALNTGELFF. The CDR3 bases are TGTGCCAGCAGTTACTCCCGGGACGCATTAAACACCGGGGAGCTGTTTTTT.

The chain has TRBV7-3 and TRBJ2-3; the match to TRBD1 covers 10 bases. This CDR3 has 17 residues. Germline CDR1 is SGHTA and CDR2 is FQGTGA. The V and J ends lost 1 base and 3 bases, in that order; junction bases with no gene match: 7. CDR3 residues: CASSLISGQGVTDTQYF. For the CDR3, the DNA is TGTGCCAGCAGCTTAATCTCAGGACAGGGGGTGACAGATACGCAGTATTTT.